This TCR beta chain was observed in a study of cytomegalovirus exposure and HLA in healthy donors. General study points: Rare TCR sequences predominated, though certain public TCRs were found in many donors. In a later analysis, TCR association rates varied by HLA locus: DRB1 most, HLA-C fewest. Segments of the TCR beta V type were, in most cases, productive about 87% or about 30% of the time in an earlier analysis. CMV serostatus was the sole immune exposure data available.

This CDR3 contains 17 residues. Germline V CDR1 and CDR2: MGHDK, SYGVNS. The J segment lost 3 bases and the V segment lost 3 bases, leaving 13 bases of the junction unmatched. About this clone: Its antigen is not identified.

60 Vbeta and 13 Jbeta primers were used in PCR. TCRdb keeps only in-frame clones here, not all; method: immunoSEQ multiplex PCR. The sample records 80,000 to 100,000 clones, around 80% being singletons. This chain links TRBV25-1 with TRBJ2-5; 7 bases align to TRBD1. The TCR sequence derives from a man aged 35-49 years in good health and CMV-seronegative. The specimen sequenced was PBMCs. CDR3: CASSDQGDREKEETQYF. DNA for the CDR3: TGTGCCAGCAGTGATCAGGGTGACAGGGAGAAGGAAGAGACCCAGTACTTC.